The rows below give T cell receptor beta chains drawn from one sample of a study of CD8+ T cells in alopecia areata. The table came from immunoSEQ multiplex PCR; TCRdb's copy has only in-frame clones and leaves some out. In the table there are around 150,000 clones, 65% of which are singletons. This sample comprised CD4+ T cells sorted from blood, obtained at week 4, from a patient treated with tofacitinib. All receptors come from a human donor with alopecia areata. Each CDR3 is given with its conserved first and last residue. The D gene is left open where the match is weak. Only part of the rows carry a size: once, few, many, or a class if the clone is expanded.

D gene: .
J gene: TRBJ2-3
clone size: .
CDR3 length: 17
V gene: TRBV27
CDR3 DNA: TGTGCCAGCAGTCCTTCTCATCGGAGGGGGGGCACAGATACGCAGTATTTT
CDR3 protein: CASSPSHRRGGTDTQYF

D gene: .
J gene: TRBJ2-1
clone size: .
CDR3 length: 13
V gene: TRBV29-1
CDR3 DNA: TGCAGCGTCGATGCTCGACGGGTCAATGAGCAGTTCTTC
CDR3 protein: CSVDARRVNEQFF

D gene: .
J gene: TRBJ2-1
clone size: few
CDR3 length: 14
V gene: TRBV10-3
CDR3 DNA: TGTGCCATCAGTGGCCAATCAGGGGTCAATGAGCAGTTCTTC
CDR3 protein: CAISGQSGVNEQFF

D gene: .
J gene: TRBJ2-5
clone size: .
CDR3 length: 12
V gene: TRBV29-1
CDR3 DNA: TGCAGCGTTGTTGGGGGGCAAGAGACCCAGTACTTC
CDR3 protein: CSVVGGQETQYF

D gene: TRBD1
J gene: TRBJ2-5
clone size: .
CDR3 length: 13
V gene: TRBV29-1
CDR3 DNA: TGCAGCGTCTTCGGACAGGGGGAGGAGACCCAGTACTTC
CDR3 protein: CSVFGQGEETQYF

D gene: .
J gene: TRBJ1-2
clone size: .
CDR3 length: 15
V gene: TRBV4-3
CDR3 DNA: TGCGCCAGCAGCCAAGATCTGGGCACCTGGGGTGGCTACACCTTC
CDR3 protein: CASSQDLGTWGGYTF

D gene: .
J gene: TRBJ2-7
clone size: .
CDR3 length: 14
V gene: TRBV18
CDR3 DNA: TGTGCCAGCTCACCCGCGGACAGTTTGGGAAGGCAGTACTTC
CDR3 protein: CASSPADSLGRQYF

D gene: .
J gene: TRBJ2-1
clone size: .
CDR3 length: 15
V gene: TRBV7-3
CDR3 DNA: TGTGCCAGCTCGCTTGAGGGCGCGGTCCGGAATGAGCAGTTCTTC
CDR3 protein: CASSLEGAVRNEQFF

D gene: .
J gene: TRBJ2-1
clone size: .
CDR3 length: 11
V gene: TRBV7-9
CDR3 DNA: TGTGCCAGCAGCTTAGCGGGAAGTCGGTTCTTC
CDR3 protein: CASSLAGSRFF

D gene: TRBD1
J gene: TRBJ1-1
clone size: few
CDR3 length: 14
V gene: TRBV19
CDR3 DNA: TGTGCTAGTAGTAGGTCCCTGGGAGGGGGCCGTGCTTTCTTT
CDR3 protein: CASSRSLGGGRAFF

D gene: TRBD1
J gene: TRBJ2-3
clone size: .
CDR3 length: 13
V gene: TRBV29-1
CDR3 DNA: TGCAGCGTTGGCAGGGGGCGAACAGATACGCAGTATTTT
CDR3 protein: CSVGRGRTDTQYF

D gene: .
J gene: TRBJ2-6
clone size: .
CDR3 length: 12
V gene: TRBV29-1
CDR3 DNA: TGCAGCGCCGTATCTGGGGCCAACGTCCTGACTTTC
CDR3 protein: CSAVSGANVLTF

D gene: .
J gene: TRBJ2-3
clone size: .
CDR3 length: 13
V gene: TRBV6-5
CDR3 DNA: TGTGCCAGCGGGGGGCTTGGCACAGATACGCAGTATTTT
CDR3 protein: CASGGLGTDTQYF

D gene: TRBD1
J gene: TRBJ1-1
clone size: .
CDR3 length: 15
V gene: TRBV5-1
CDR3 DNA: TGCGCCAGCAGCACGGGACAGCATTTTGGCACTGAAGCTTTCTTT
CDR3 protein: CASSTGQHFGTEAFF

D gene: .
J gene: TRBJ1-2
clone size: .
CDR3 length: 14
V gene: TRBV30
CDR3 DNA: TGTGCCTGGAGTATCAACAGGGTTCTCTATGGCTACACCTTC
CDR3 protein: CAWSINRVLYGYTF

D gene: TRBD1
J gene: TRBJ2-1
clone size: .
CDR3 length: 15
V gene: TRBV7-3
CDR3 DNA: TGTGCCAGCAGCGATACGGGACAGGGGAACAATGAGCAGTTCTTC
CDR3 protein: CASSDTGQGNNEQFF

D gene: .
J gene: TRBJ2-6
clone size: .
CDR3 length: 15
V gene: TRBV5-1
CDR3 DNA: TGCGCCAGCAGCGAGGGACACTCTGGGGCCAACGTCCTGACTTTC
CDR3 protein: CASSEGHSGANVLTF

D gene: .
J gene: TRBJ2-1
clone size: few
CDR3 length: 14
V gene: TRBV7-8
CDR3 DNA: TGTGCCAGCACCCCGCAGGGTTCCTACAATGAGCAGTTCTTC
CDR3 protein: CASTPQGSYNEQFF

D gene: .
J gene: TRBJ1-2
clone size: .
CDR3 length: 14
V gene: TRBV2
CDR3 DNA: TGTGCCAGCAGTGGAGAGGGCTTCGGCTATGGCTACACCTTC
CDR3 protein: CASSGEGFGYGYTF

D gene: .
J gene: TRBJ1-4
clone size: many
CDR3 length: 15
V gene: TRBV6-6
CDR3 DNA: TGTGCCAGCAGTTCCCTAAAACAGAAGAGAGAAAAACTGTTTTTT
CDR3 protein: CASSSLKQKREKLFF

D gene: .
J gene: TRBJ1-4
clone size: few
CDR3 length: 15
V gene: TRBV6-6
CDR3 DNA: TGTGCCAGCAGTTACTGGCGTACAACTAATGAAAAACTGTTTTTT
CDR3 protein: CASSYWRTTNEKLFF

D gene: .
J gene: TRBJ2-2
clone size: .
CDR3 length: 13
V gene: TRBV30
CDR3 DNA: TGTGCCTGGAGTGGAGGGGTTACCGGGGAGCTGTTTTTT
CDR3 protein: CAWSGGVTGELFF

D gene: TRBD1
J gene: TRBJ2-6
clone size: few
CDR3 length: 17
V gene: TRBV4-3
CDR3 DNA: TGCGCCAGCAGCCCAAGACAGGGCAGGGCTGGGGCCAACGTCCTGACTTTC
CDR3 protein: CASSPRQGRAGANVLTF

D gene: TRBD1
J gene: TRBJ2-7
clone size: .
CDR3 length: 13
V gene: TRBV6-5
CDR3 DNA: TGTGCCAGTCGACAGGGGGGGTCCTACGAGCAGTACTTC
CDR3 protein: CASRQGGSYEQYF

D gene: .
J gene: TRBJ2-5
clone size: once
CDR3 length: 12
V gene: TRBV29-1
CDR3 DNA: TGCAGCGTGGGGGGACTTGGGGAGACCCAGTACTTC
CDR3 protein: CSVGGLGETQYF

D gene: TRBD2
J gene: TRBJ2-1
clone size: few
CDR3 length: 16
V gene: TRBV5-8
CDR3 DNA: TGTGCCAGCAGCTGGGGCCTACGCGGGGGTGACGATGAGCAGTTCTTC
CDR3 protein: CASSWGLRGGDDEQFF

D gene: .
J gene: TRBJ2-5
clone size: .
CDR3 length: 11
V gene: TRBV18
CDR3 DNA: TGTGCCAGCTCTTCCAGAGAGACCCAGTACTTC
CDR3 protein: CASSSRETQYF

D gene: .
J gene: TRBJ2-7
clone size: .
CDR3 length: 11
V gene: TRBV5-1
CDR3 DNA: TGCGCCAGCAGCTACTCCTACGAGCAGTACTTC
CDR3 protein: CASSYSYEQYF

D gene: .
J gene: TRBJ1-4
clone size: .
CDR3 length: 12
V gene: TRBV29-1
CDR3 DNA: TGCAGCGTTGAACAGGGAGATGAAAAACTGTTTTTT
CDR3 protein: CSVEQGDEKLFF

D gene: .
J gene: TRBJ1-1
clone size: .
CDR3 length: 12
V gene: TRBV30
CDR3 DNA: TGTGCCTGGGCTCCGGGGGATACTGAAGCTTTCTTT
CDR3 protein: CAWAPGDTEAFF

D gene: .
J gene: TRBJ2-3
clone size: .
CDR3 length: 12
V gene: TRBV7-9
CDR3 DNA: TGTGCCAGCAGCTTAGGTCTAGGAGAGCAGTATTTT
CDR3 protein: CASSLGLGEQYF

D gene: TRBD1
J gene: TRBJ2-7
clone size: .
CDR3 length: 12
V gene: TRBV29-1
CDR3 DNA: TGCAGCGTCGGACAGGGTGGCTACGAGCAGTACTTC
CDR3 protein: CSVGQGGYEQYF

D gene: .
J gene: TRBJ1-4
clone size: .
CDR3 length: 14
V gene: TRBV5-8
CDR3 DNA: TGTGCCAGCAGCTTATGGCCAGCTAATGAAAAACTGTTTTTT
CDR3 protein: CASSLWPANEKLFF

D gene: .
J gene: TRBJ2-3
clone size: .
CDR3 length: 11
V gene: TRBV29-1
CDR3 DNA: TGCAGCGTTGGGGTGGGAGATACGCAGTATTTT
CDR3 protein: CSVGVGDTQYF

D gene: .
J gene: TRBJ2-5
clone size: .
CDR3 length: 14
V gene: TRBV29-1
CDR3 DNA: TGCAGCGTTGTAAAGTCAGGGTTGGGTGAGACCCAGTACTTC
CDR3 protein: CSVVKSGLGETQYF

D gene: TRBD1
J gene: TRBJ1-1
clone size: .
CDR3 length: 15
V gene: TRBV5-1
CDR3 DNA: TGCGCCAGCAGCTTCCCTACAGGGGGCTCCAATGAAGCTTTCTTT
CDR3 protein: CASSFPTGGSNEAFF